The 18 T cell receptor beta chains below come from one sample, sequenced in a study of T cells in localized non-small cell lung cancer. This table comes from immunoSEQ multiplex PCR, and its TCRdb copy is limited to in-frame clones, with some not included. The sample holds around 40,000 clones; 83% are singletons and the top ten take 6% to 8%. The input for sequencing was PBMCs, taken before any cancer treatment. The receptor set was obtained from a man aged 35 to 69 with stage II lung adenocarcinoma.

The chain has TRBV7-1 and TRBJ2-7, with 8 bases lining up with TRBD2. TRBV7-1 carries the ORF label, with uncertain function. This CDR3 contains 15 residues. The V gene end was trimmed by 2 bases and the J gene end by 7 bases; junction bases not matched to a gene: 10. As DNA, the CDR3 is TGTGCCAGCAGCTCAAGGGACACGCGGGAGGAGGAGCAGTACTTC. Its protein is CASSSRDTREEEQYF.

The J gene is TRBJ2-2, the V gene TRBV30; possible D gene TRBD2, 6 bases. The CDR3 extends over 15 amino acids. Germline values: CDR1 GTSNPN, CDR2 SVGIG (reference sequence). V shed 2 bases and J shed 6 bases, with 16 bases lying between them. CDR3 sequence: CAWSPRTTYSGELFF. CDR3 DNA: TGTGCCTGGAGTCCCCGGACTACGTATTCCGGGGAGCTGTTTTTT.

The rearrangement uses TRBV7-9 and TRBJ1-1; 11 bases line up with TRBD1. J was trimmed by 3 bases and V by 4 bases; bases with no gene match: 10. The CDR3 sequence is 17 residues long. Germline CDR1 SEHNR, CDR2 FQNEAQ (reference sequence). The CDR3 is CASSSGGQGARDTEAFF. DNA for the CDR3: TGTGCCAGCAGCTCAGGAGGACAGGGGGCGCGTGACACTGAAGCTTTCTTT.

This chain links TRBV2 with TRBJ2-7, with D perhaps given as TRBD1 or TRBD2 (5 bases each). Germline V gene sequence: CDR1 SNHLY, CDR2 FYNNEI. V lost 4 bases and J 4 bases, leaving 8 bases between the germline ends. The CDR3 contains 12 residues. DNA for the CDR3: TGTGCCAGCAGTGCGGGACCTTACGAGCAGTACTTC. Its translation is CASSAGPYEQYF. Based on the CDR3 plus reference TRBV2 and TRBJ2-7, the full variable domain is EPEVTQTPSHQVTQMGQEVILRCVPISNHLYFYWYRQILGQKVEFLVSFYNNEISEKSEIFDDQFSVERPDGSNFTLKIRSTKLEDSAMYFCASSAGPYEQYFGPGTRLTVT.

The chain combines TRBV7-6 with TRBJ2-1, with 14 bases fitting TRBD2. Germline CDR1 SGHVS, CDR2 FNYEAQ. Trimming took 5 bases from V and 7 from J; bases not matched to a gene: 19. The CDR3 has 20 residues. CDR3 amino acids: CASSLTSGGAVGGARNEQFF. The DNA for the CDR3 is TGTGCCAGCAGCCTGACTAGCGGGGGGGCTGTCGGCGGGGCGAGGAATGAGCAGTTCTTC.

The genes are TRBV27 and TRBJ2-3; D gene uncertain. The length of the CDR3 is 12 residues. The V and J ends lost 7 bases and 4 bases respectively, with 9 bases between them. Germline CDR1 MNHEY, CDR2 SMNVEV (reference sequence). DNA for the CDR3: TGTGCCAGCAAACGAATGCCAGATACGCAGTATTTT. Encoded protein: CASKRMPDTQYF.

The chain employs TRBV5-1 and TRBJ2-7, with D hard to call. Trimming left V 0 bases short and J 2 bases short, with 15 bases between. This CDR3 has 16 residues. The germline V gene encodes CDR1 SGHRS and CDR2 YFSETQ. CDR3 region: CASSLAGDARTYEQYF. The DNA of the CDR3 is TGCGCCAGCAGCTTGGCCGGAGACGCCCGGACCTACGAGCAGTACTTC.

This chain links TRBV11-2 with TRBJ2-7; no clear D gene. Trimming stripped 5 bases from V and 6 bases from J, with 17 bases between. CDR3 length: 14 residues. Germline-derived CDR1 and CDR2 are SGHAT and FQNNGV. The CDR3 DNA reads TGTGCCAGCAGCCCGGAACCTCAGCTGGGCGAGCAGTACTTC. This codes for CASSPEPQLGEQYF.

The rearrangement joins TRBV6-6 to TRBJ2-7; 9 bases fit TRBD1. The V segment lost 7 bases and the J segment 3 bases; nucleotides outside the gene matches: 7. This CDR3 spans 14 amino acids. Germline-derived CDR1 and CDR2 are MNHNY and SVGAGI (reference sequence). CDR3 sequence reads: CASKGDRAGYEQYF. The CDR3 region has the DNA TGTGCCAGCAAGGGGGACAGGGCAGGCTACGAGCAGTACTTC.

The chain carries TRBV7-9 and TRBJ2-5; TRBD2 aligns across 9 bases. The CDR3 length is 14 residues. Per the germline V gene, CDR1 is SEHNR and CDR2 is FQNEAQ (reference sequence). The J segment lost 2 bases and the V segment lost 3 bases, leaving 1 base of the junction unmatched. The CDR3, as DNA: TGTGCCAGCAGCTTGGGACTAGCACAAGAGACCCAGTACTTC. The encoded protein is CASSLGLAQETQYF.

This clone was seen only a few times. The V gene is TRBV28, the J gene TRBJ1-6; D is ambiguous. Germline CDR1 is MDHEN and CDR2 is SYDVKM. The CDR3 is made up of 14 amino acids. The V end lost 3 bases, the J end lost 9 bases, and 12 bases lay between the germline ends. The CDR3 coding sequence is TGTGCCAGCAGTTTGGGTCCCACCCGTTCACCCCTCCACTTT. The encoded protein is CASSLGPTRSPLHF. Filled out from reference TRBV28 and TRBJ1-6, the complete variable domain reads DVKVTQSSRYLVKRTGEKVFLECVQDMDHENMFWYRQDPGLGLRLIYFSYDVKMKEKGDIPEGYSVSREKKERFSLILESASTNQTSMYLCASSLGPTRSPLHFGNGTRLTVT.

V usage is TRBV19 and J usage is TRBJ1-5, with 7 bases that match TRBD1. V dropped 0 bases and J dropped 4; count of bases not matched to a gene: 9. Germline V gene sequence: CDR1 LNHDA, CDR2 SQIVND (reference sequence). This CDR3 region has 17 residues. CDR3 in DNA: TGTGCCAGTAGTATAGATCCCGCGGGACAGAGAAATCAGCCCCAGCATTTT. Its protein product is CASSIDPAGQRNQPQHF.

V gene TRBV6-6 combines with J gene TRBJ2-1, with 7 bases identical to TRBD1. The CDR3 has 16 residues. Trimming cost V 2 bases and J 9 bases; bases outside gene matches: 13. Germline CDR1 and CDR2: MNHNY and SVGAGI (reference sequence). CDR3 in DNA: TGTGCCAGCAGTTACACGATTCCAAGACAGGGCAGTGAGCAGTTCTTC. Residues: CASSYTIPRQGSEQFF.

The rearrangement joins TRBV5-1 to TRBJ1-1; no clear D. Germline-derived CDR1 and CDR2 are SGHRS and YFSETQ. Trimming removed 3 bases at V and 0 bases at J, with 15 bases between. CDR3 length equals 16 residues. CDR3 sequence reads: CASSYLPGLMNTEAFF. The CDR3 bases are TGCGCCAGCAGCTATTTACCCGGACTGATGAACACTGAAGCTTTCTTT.

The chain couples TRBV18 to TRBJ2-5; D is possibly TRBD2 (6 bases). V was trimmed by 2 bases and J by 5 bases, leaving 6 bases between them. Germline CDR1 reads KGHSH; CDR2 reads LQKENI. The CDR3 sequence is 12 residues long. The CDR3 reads CASSPGRETQYF. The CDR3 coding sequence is TGTGCCAGCTCACCAGGGAGGGAGACCCAGTACTTC.

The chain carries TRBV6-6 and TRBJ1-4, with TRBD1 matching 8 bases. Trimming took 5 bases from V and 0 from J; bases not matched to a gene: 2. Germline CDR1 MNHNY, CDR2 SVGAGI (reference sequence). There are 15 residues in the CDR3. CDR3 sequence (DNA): TGTGCCAGCAGTCAACAGGGGGCAACTAATGAAAAACTGTTTTTT. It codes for CASSQQGATNEKLFF.

The CDR3: CASRLTSESSYNEQFF. The CDR3 coding sequence is TGCGCCAGCAGGTTAACTAGCGAAAGCTCCTACAATGAGCAGTTCTTC. V and J are TRBV10-1 and TRBJ2-1; the match to TRBD2 covers 7 bases. The CDR3 length is 16 residues. The V and J ends lost 6 bases and 0 bases, in that order; junction bases with no gene match: 8. The germline V gene has CDR1 WNHNN and CDR2 SYGVQD (reference sequence).

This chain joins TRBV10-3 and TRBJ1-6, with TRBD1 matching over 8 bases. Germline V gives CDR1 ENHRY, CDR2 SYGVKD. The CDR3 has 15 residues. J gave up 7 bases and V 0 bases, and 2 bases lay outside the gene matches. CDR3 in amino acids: CAISESDRENSPLHF. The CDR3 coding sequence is TGTGCCATCAGTGAGTCGGACAGGGAAAATTCACCCCTCCACTTT.